The entry below describes one TCR beta chain. Germline CDR1 reads GTSNPN; CDR2 reads SVGIG (reference sequence). The CDR3 has 15 amino acids. Between the trimmed V and J ends, which lost 3 bases and 4 bases, there was a span of 16 bases. This sample is drawn from a study of blood T cell repertoires in COVID-19. Libraries were prepared by immunoSEQ multiplex PCR; TCRdb keeps only in-frame clonotypes and omits some of them. The data show roughly 500,000 clones, 88% seen once. The origin of this receptor is a middle-aged woman who had recovered from COVID-19. Sample: PBMCs or T cells enriched from blood (not recorded which). The J gene is TRBJ1-3, the V gene TRBV30; perhaps TRBD1 as D (6 bases). The CDR3 sequence is CAWRRTGTSGNTIYF. The CDR3 DNA reads as TGTGCCTGGAGGCGAACAGGGACCTCAGGAAACACCATATATTTT.